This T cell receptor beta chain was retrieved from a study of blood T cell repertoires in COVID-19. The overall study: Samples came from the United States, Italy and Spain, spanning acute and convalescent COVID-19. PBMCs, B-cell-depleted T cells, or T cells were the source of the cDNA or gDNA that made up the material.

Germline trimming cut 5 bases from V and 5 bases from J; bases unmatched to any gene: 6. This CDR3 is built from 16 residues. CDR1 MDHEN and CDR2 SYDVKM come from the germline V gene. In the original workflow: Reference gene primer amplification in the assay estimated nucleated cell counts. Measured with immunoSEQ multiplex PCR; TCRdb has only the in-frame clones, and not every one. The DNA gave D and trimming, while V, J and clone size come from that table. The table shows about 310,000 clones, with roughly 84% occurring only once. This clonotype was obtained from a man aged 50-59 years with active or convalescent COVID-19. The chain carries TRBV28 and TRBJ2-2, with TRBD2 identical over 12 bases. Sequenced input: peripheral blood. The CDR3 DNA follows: TGTGCCAGCAGTCTAGCGGGAGGGCGGGTAACCGGGGAGCTGTTTTTT. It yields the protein CASSLAGGRVTGELFF.